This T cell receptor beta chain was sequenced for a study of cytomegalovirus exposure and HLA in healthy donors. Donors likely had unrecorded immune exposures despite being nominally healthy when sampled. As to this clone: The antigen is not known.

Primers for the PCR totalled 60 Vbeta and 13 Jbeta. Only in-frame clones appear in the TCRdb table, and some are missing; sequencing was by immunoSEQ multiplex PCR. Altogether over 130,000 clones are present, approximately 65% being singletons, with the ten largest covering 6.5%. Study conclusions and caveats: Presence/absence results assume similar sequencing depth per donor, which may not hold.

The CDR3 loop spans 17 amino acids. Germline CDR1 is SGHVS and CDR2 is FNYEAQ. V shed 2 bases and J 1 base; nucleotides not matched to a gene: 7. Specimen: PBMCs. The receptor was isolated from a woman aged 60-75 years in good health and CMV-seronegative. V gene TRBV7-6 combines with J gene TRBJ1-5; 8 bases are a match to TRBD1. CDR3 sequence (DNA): TGTGCCAGCAGCTTACCCCGGACAGGGTCAAGCAATCAGCCCCAGCATTTT. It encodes CASSLPRTGSSNQPQHF.